The clone carrying this T cell receptor beta chain was counted only a few times. No antigen is known for it. The sample comes from a study of vaccination and CD4 T cells after COVID-19. On the study more broadly: Stimulation of cells relied on overlapping spike peptides derived from SARS-CoV-2, HCoV-NL63, HCoV-OC43 and HCoV-229E.

Treatment in this sample: approximately nine-day PBMC culture with coronavirus spike peptide pools or control peptides (ViraFEST assay). The CDR3 sequence is 18 residues long. The Oncomine TCR Beta short-read assay was applied to DNA of cultured CD4+ T cells. Using its own MiXCR run on the PCR reads, TCRdb lists one record per CDR3 protein. The sample records about 12,000 distinct CDR3 sequences, almost 55% being singletons. V usage is TRBV21-1 and J usage is TRBJ1-5; the table's D call, TRBD1, has no DNA check behind it. TRBV21-1 is a documented pseudogene. The sequence derives from a human donor with COVID-19. The specimen comprised cultured CD4+ T cells from blood, sampled after SARS-CoV-2 vaccination. The CDR3 bases are TGTGCCAGCAGCCTAGGGACAGGGGCCTGCTATAGCAATCAGCCCCAGCATTTT. Translation gives CASSLGTGACYSNQPQHF.